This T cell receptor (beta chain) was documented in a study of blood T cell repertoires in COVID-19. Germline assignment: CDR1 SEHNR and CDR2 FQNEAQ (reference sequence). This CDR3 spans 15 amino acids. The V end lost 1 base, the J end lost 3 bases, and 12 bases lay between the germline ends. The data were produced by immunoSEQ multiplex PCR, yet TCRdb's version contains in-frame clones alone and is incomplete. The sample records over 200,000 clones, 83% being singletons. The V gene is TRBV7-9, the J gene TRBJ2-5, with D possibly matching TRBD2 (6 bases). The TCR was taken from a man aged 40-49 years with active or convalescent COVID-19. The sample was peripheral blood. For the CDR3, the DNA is TGTGCCAGCAGCTTAGATGGGGGGAAGAAAGAGACCCAGTACTTC. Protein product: CASSLDGGKKETQYF.